Below are 26 T cell receptor beta chains sequenced from a single sample in a study of blood T cell repertoires in COVID-19. Sequencing used immunoSEQ multiplex PCR; TCRdb keeps in-frame clones, though not all of them. The sample has about 100,000 clones, less than 75% seen once. Sequenced sample: peripheral blood. Receptors originate from a woman aged 35 to 49 with acute or convalescent COVID-19.

Only a few counts were recorded for this clone. The J gene is TRBJ2-7, the V gene TRBV13, with TRBD1 matching over 8 bases. The germline V gene has CDR1 PRHDT and CDR2 FYEKMQ (reference sequence). V lost 5 bases and J lost 4; bases outside the gene matches: 7. This CDR3 spans 14 amino acids. The CDR3 nucleotides are TGTGCCAGCAGCCCGCGGCAGGGGGCATACGAGCAGTACTTC. It encodes CASSPRQGAYEQYF.

The chain carries TRBV4-1 and TRBJ2-7; D uncertain. CDR1 MGHRA and CDR2 YSYEKL come from the germline V gene. The CDR3 runs 14 residues. The V and J ends lost 0 bases and 2 bases respectively, with 8 bases between them. The CDR3 region has the DNA TGCGCCAGCAGCCAAGAATCCTTAACCTACGAGCAGTACTTC. Translation: CASSQESLTYEQYF.

This chain connects TRBV6-5 to TRBJ2-5; 7 positions match TRBD1. This CDR3 is 13 amino acids long. The trim removed 4 bases at V and 5 bases at J, leaving 4 bases unmatched. The germline CDR1 and CDR2 sequences are MNHEY and SVGAGI. The CDR3 loop is CASSSTGLETQYF. The CDR3 DNA follows: TGTGCCAGCAGTTCGACAGGGCTTGAGACCCAGTACTTC.

In its sample, this clone was seen a few times. This CDR3 reads CASVPGQGQETQYF. The CDR3 nucleotides are TGTGCCAGCGTACCGGGACAGGGACAAGAGACCCAGTACTTC. This chain joins TRBV7-9 and TRBJ2-5, with 9 nucleotides matching TRBD1. Trimming at V came to 8 bases and at J to 2 bases, leaving 6 bases not matched to a gene. The CDR3 extends over 14 amino acids. Looked up from germline, CDR1 is SEHNR and CDR2 is FQNEAQ (reference sequence).

The gene calls are TRBV6-5 and TRBJ2-7; TRBD2 matches at 7 bases. The germline CDR1 and CDR2 sequences are MNHEY and SVGAGI. V shed 8 bases, J shed 3 bases, and the junction held 4 bases outside the gene matches. This CDR3 spans 12 amino acids. This CDR3 reads CASGRADYEQYF. The CDR3 DNA reads TGTGCCAGCGGGAGGGCCGACTACGAGCAGTACTTC.

This clone was counted at least ten times. The rearrangement links TRBV9 to TRBJ2-2, with 10 nucleotides matching TRBD1. The CDR3 loop spans 15 amino acids. The J segment lost 8 bases and the V segment lost 4 bases, leaving 8 bases of the junction unmatched. Germline V CDR1 and CDR2: SGDLS, YYNGEE. CDR3 coding DNA: TGTGCCAGCAGCTCCCGGACAGGGGGATCTGGGGAGCTGTTTTTT. Its translation: CASSSRTGGSGELFF.

The rearrangement links TRBV2 to TRBJ2-3; weak D call: TRBD1 (6 bases). The V end lost 9 bases, the J end lost 2 bases, and 9 bases lay between the germline ends. CDR3 length: 12 residues. The germline CDR1 and CDR2 sequences are SNHLY and FYNNEI. This CDR3 is CASEGDTDTQYF. In DNA form, the CDR3 reads TGTGCCAGTGAGGGGGACACAGATACGCAGTATTTT.

Only one count was recorded for this clone. The rearrangement joins TRBV19 to TRBJ2-6; 7 nucleotides line up with TRBD1. Germline V lookup: CDR1 LNHDA, CDR2 SQIVND (reference sequence). This CDR3 is built from 16 residues. Germline trimming cut 9 bases from V and 0 bases from J; bases unmatched to any gene: 8. CDR3 coding DNA: TGTGCCAGCACAGGGGTTCCTCTCTCTGGGGCCAACGTCCTGACTTTC. It specifies CASTGVPLSGANVLTF.

This clone was observed once. The CDR3 DNA follows: TGTGCCAGCAGCCAAGCCCCCGGGTCACCCCTCCACTTT. As protein: CASSQAPGSPLHF. The J gene is TRBJ1-6, the V gene TRBV3-1 (or the pseudogene TRBV3-2); D ambiguous. The germline V and J ends were trimmed by 1 base and 10 bases, with 8 bases remaining between them. Germline V gene lookup returns CDR1 LGHDT and CDR2 YNNKEL (reference sequence). The CDR3 sequence is 13 residues long.

The V call is TRBV30, the J call TRBJ2-7; D unresolved. Trimming left V 2 bases short and J 8 bases short, with 10 bases between. The CDR3 is 11 residues long. CDR1 GTSNPN and CDR2 SVGIG come from the germline V gene (reference sequence). The CDR3 DNA reads TGTGCCTGGAGTCTATACCCACAGCAGTACTTC. It yields the protein CAWSLYPQQYF.

The chain combines TRBV9 with TRBJ2-5; 7 nucleotides line up with TRBD1. CDR1 and CDR2 (germline): SGDLS, YYNGEE. There are 15 residues in the CDR3. Trimming at V came to 0 bases and at J to 4 bases, leaving 6 bases not matched to a gene. The CDR3 DNA is TGTGCCAGCAGCGTAGGACAGGGTGTGGGAGAGACCCAGTACTTC. Translated, it gives CASSVGQGVGETQYF.

The chain couples TRBV29-1 to TRBJ1-1; perhaps TRBD1 as D (6 bases). Per the germline V gene, CDR1 is SQVTM and CDR2 is ANQGSEA. The germline V and J ends were trimmed by 7 bases and 6 bases, with 15 bases remaining between them. The CDR3 spans 12 residues. The CDR3 region is CSAGGQTAEAFF. The DNA of the CDR3 is TGCAGCGCAGGAGGACAGACGGCTGAAGCTTTCTTT.

This clone came up a few times. The genes are TRBV5-1 and TRBJ2-7, with 10 bases identical to TRBD2. The CDR3 is 15 amino acids. The junction had 10 bases not matched to a gene; V was cut back by 4 bases and J by 6 bases. Germline CDR1 SGHRS, CDR2 YFSETQ. The CDR3 sequence: CASSLGTSGASEQYF. CDR3 nucleotide sequence: TGCGCCAGCAGCCTAGGAACTAGCGGGGCCAGCGAGCAGTACTTC.

V gene TRBV27 combines with J gene TRBJ2-5; D gene unclear. CDR1 is MNHEY and CDR2 is SMNVEV in the germline V gene (reference sequence). The CDR3 spans 12 residues. Trimming took off 7 bases at V and 4 bases at J, with 10 bases between the two ends. CDR3 bases: TGTGCCAGCATAGGCCGAGGAGAGACCCAGTACTTC. This encodes CASIGRGETQYF.

This clone was picked up one time. The V and J genes are TRBV9 and TRBJ1-6; TRBD1 is a possible D gene (5 bases). Germline CDR1 is SGDLS and CDR2 is YYNGEE. The CDR3 sequence is 15 residues long. Trimming left V 7 bases short and J 9 bases short, with 20 bases between. CDR3 amino acids: CASSQAGTSSSPLHF. For the CDR3, the DNA is TGTGCCAGCTCCCAAGCAGGGACTTCAAGTTCACCCCTCCACTTT. Using reference TRBV9 and TRBJ1-6 for the parts outside the CDR3, the full variable domain is DSGVTQTPKHLITATGQRVTLRCSPRSGDLSVYWYQQSLDQGLQFLIQYYNGEERAKGNILERFSAQQFPDLHSELNLSSLELGDSALYFCASSQAGTSSSPLHFGNGTRLTVT.

The V and J genes are TRBV7-8 and TRBJ2-3, with TRBD1 identical over 8 bases. The CDR3 has 16 amino acids. The germline V gene encodes CDR1 SGHVS and CDR2 FQNEAQ. J lost 0 bases, V lost 5 bases, and 7 bases had no gene match. In DNA, the CDR3 is TGTGCCAGCAGCCAAAAGAGGGACAGGAGCACAGATACGCAGTATTTT. Its protein product is CASSQKRDRSTDTQYF. Drawing the rest from reference TRBV7-8 and TRBJ2-3, the complete variable domain is GAGVSQSPRYKVAKRGQDVALRCDPISGHVSLFWYQQALGQGPEFLTYFQNEAQLDKSGLPSDRFFAERPEGSVSTLKIQRTQQEDSAVYLCASSQKRDRSTDTQYFGPGTRLTVL.

This chain links TRBV28 with TRBJ1-2; 10 nucleotides agree with TRBD1. Germline V gene data show CDR1 as MDHEN and CDR2 as SYDVKM. The CDR3 spans 15 residues. After removal of 3 bases from V and 4 bases from J, the junction contained 5 bases not matched to a gene. The CDR3 spells CASSFGTGAFYGYTF. The CDR3 coding sequence is TGTGCCAGCAGTTTCGGGACAGGGGCCTTCTATGGCTACACCTTC.

In nucleotides, the CDR3 is TGTGCCATCAGTGACCAGCGAGGGACAGTTCCGTACTTC. Its protein product is CAISDQRGTVPYF. This rearrangement joins TRBV10-3 to TRBJ2-7; 7 nucleotides agree with TRBD1. The CDR3 contains 13 residues. The junction had 11 bases not matched to a gene; V was cut back by 3 bases and J by 12 bases. Germline V gene lookup returns CDR1 ENHRY and CDR2 SYGVKD.

Ten or more counts support this clone. The gene calls are TRBV5-4 and TRBJ2-3; D might be TRBD1 (5 bases). Looked up from germline, CDR1 is SGHNT and CDR2 is YYREEE (reference sequence). V was cut by 4 bases and J by 1 base, with 16 bases left in between. The CDR3 totals 16 residues. CDR3 in amino acids: CASSPEIGHRTDTQYF. CDR3 coding DNA: TGTGCCAGCAGCCCTGAAATAGGACATCGCACAGATACGCAGTATTTT.

The chain is built from TRBV28 and TRBJ1-3; unclear D gene. The CDR3 totals 14 residues. CDR1 and CDR2 (germline): MDHEN, SYDVKM. Trimming left V 7 bases short and J 0 bases short, with 10 bases between. CDR3 protein: CASNKVVSGNTIYF. CDR3 DNA sequence: TGTGCCAGCAACAAAGTGGTCTCTGGAAACACCATATATTTT.

The V call is TRBV18, the J call TRBJ2-5; D is undetermined. V shed 2 bases and J shed 5 bases, with 6 bases lying between them. Germline V gene lookup returns CDR1 KGHSH and CDR2 LQKENI. The CDR3 has 12 residues. CDR3: CASSPERETQYF. The CDR3 DNA reads TGTGCCAGCTCACCAGAACGGGAGACCCAGTACTTC.

This chain uses TRBV30 with TRBJ2-2, with 11 nucleotides matching TRBD2. The CDR3 is made up of 17 amino acids. The ends lost 2 bases at V and 5 bases at J; junction bases unmatched: 10. CDR1 and CDR2 from the germline V gene are GTSNPN and SVGIG (reference sequence). CDR3 amino acids: CAWSSNLAGGRTGELFF. The CDR3 DNA is TGTGCCTGGAGTTCCAACCTAGCGGGGGGTAGGACCGGGGAGCTGTTTTTT.

This sequence joins TRBV6-2 or TRBV6-3 and TRBJ2-1; no clear D gene. The CDR3 totals 17 residues. V was pared by 0 bases and J by 0 bases, with 12 bases between. The germline CDR1 and CDR2 sequences are MNHEY and SVGEGT. The CDR3 DNA reads as TGTGCCAGCAGTTACTCCGGGTCTCCCAGCTCCTACAATGAGCAGTTCTTC. It encodes CASSYSGSPSSYNEQFF.

This chain connects TRBV6-6 to TRBJ1-1; D is possibly TRBD1 (6 bases). Trimming took off 5 bases at V and 3 bases at J, with 13 bases between the two ends. Germline CDR1 is MNHNY and CDR2 is SVGAGI (reference sequence). The length of the CDR3 is 14 residues. The CDR3 DNA reads as TGTGCCAGCAGTCGTATGGGGGCTGACACTGAAGCTTTCTTT. Protein sequence: CASSRMGADTEAFF.

V usage is TRBV27 and J usage is TRBJ2-2, with D perhaps matching TRBD2 (6 bases). The germline V gene has CDR1 MNHEY and CDR2 SMNVEV (reference sequence). The CDR3 is made up of 14 amino acids. V was pared by 4 bases and J by 7 bases, with 13 bases between. CDR3 DNA sequence: TGTGCCAGCAGTTCTACGGGGGTGAACGGGGAGCTGTTTTTT. Its protein is CASSSTGVNGELFF.

The rearrangement uses TRBV24-1 and TRBJ2-1, with TRBD2 matching over 13 bases. The CDR3 totals 18 residues. Germline CDR1 reads KGHDR; CDR2 reads SFDVKD. Trimming removed 5 bases from V and 3 bases from J; junction bases left unmatched: 9. The CDR3 nucleotides are TGTGCCACCAGTGCCCCCACGGGACTAGCGGGGAGCTACAATGAGCAGTTCTTC. This translates into CATSAPTGLAGSYNEQFF.